A selection of T cell receptor beta chains follows, all from one sample in a study of post-analysis software for immune sequencing data. TCRdb processed the PCR reads anew with MiXCR; each CDR3 protein has one entry. The sample records approximately 690,000 distinct CDR3 sequences, 55% to 60% being singletons. Source material: blood. Receptors originate from a girl aged 2-10 years with multiple sclerosis. CDR3s include the opening cysteine and the closing phenylalanine or tryptophan. D genes are given only for firm matches. Clone size is shown for a subset of rows, as once, few, many or a class of expanded clone.

D gene,clone size,V gene,J gene,CDR3 DNA,CDR3 protein
-,-,TRBV29-1,TRBJ2-7,TGCAGCGTTGGGGACCGCTACTACGAGCAGTACTTC,CSVGDRYYEQYF
TRBD2,once,TRBV3-1,TRBJ2-3,TGTGCCGGCAGCCAAGATCCATTAATCCTCGGGGGGGATACGCAGTATTTT,CAGSQDPLILGGDTQYF
TRBD1,-,TRBV5-1,TRBJ2-1,TGCGCCAGCAGTTCTCCGGGACAGGGAGGAAATGAGCAGTTCTTC,CASSSPGQGGNEQFF
-,few,TRBV5-1,TRBJ2-1,TGCGCCAGCAGCCTCCACTCGGGGGATGAGCAGTTCTTC,CASSLHSGDEQFF
-,-,TRBV20-1,TRBJ2-1,TGCAGTGCTAGAGGTATCGGGGGGCGTCGAACCTACAATGAGCAGTTCTTC,CSARGIGGRRTYNEQFF
TRBD1,once,TRBV29-1,TRBJ2-5,TGCAGCGTAAAGACAGGGGCGTGGGAGACCCAGTACTTC,CSVKTGAWETQYF
-,-,TRBV7-8,TRBJ2-7,TGTGCCAGCAGCCCTGGGACAAGAGCACCCTACGAGCAGTACTTC,CASSPGTRAPYEQYF
-,few,TRBV7-9,TRBJ1-1,TGTGCCAGCAGCGTCCCGGGGAGCCTGAACACTGAAGCTTTCTTT,CASSVPGSLNTEAFF
-,-,TRBV14,TRBJ2-1,TGTGCCAGCTCCGGGGGTCTAGCGCGGGACAATGAGCAGTTCTTC,CASSGGLARDNEQFF
TRBD1,-,TRBV6-5,TRBJ1-5,TGTGCCAGCAGTTACGAGGGGGCGGATCAGCCCCAGCATTTT,CASSYEGADQPQHF
-,few,TRBV10-1,TRBJ1-5,TGCGCCAGCAGGCTTACTTGGGGCAATCAGCCCCAGCATTTT,CASRLTWGNQPQHF
-,-,TRBV11-2,TRBJ2-1,TGTGCCAGCAGCTTGGGTAGCGGTGGGGAGCAGTTCTTC,CASSLGSGGEQFF
-,few,TRBV6-2/TRBV6-3,TRBJ1-2,TGTGCCAGCAGTTACCCGAACTATGGCTACACCTTC,CASSYPNYGYTF
-,-,TRBV5-6,TRBJ2-1,TGTGCCAGCAGCTTGGCCCCGGACTCTAATGAGCAGTTCTTC,CASSLAPDSNEQFF
TRBD1,-,TRBV12-3/TRBV12-4,TRBJ1-6,TGTGCCAGCAGTCGACAGGGTCCCGTTTTGCCCCTCCACTTT,CASSRQGPVLPLHF
-,-,TRBV20-1,TRBJ1-1,TGCAGTGCTAGAGATCGGCATGAAGCTTTCTTT,CSARDRHEAFF
-,-,TRBV25-1,TRBJ1-1,TGTGCCAGCAGTGAGTTAGGGGACACTGAAGCTTTCTTT,CASSELGDTEAFF
TRBD2,-,TRBV10-3,TRBJ2-3,TGTGCCATCAGTGAGTCTCGGCGGGGGGCTGTCACAGATACGCAGTATTTT,CAISESRRGAVTDTQYF
TRBD2,-,TRBV7-2,TRBJ2-7,TGTGCCAGCAGCTTAGTGGTTAGCCTAGCGGGGGTGAGCTCCTACGAGCAGTACTTC,CASSLVVSLAGVSSYEQYF
-,-,TRBV20-1,TRBJ1-1,TGCAGTGCCCGCGGAGGGACGGGTAACACTGAAGCTTTCTTT,CSARGGTGNTEAFF
-,-,TRBV5-1,TRBJ2-1,TGCGCCAGCAGCTTGGGTCTAGCGCTGAATGAGCAGTTCTTC,CASSLGLALNEQFF
TRBD2,-,TRBV7-2,TRBJ2-3,TGTGCCAGCAGCTTCAGGGTAGCGGGGGGGAGCACAGATACGCAGTATTTT,CASSFRVAGGSTDTQYF
TRBD1,-,TRBV12-3/TRBV12-4,TRBJ2-1,TGTGCCAGCAGTTTTGGAACAGGGGGCGCGGATGAGCAGTTCTTC,CASSFGTGGADEQFF
-,-,TRBV7-9,TRBJ2-7,TGTGCCAGCAGCGACTCCGGGACCCCCGAGCAGTACTTC,CASSDSGTPEQYF
-,few,TRBV27,TRBJ2-7,TGTGCCAGCAGTTTCAGGGGCTCCTACGAGCAGTACTTC,CASSFRGSYEQYF
TRBD2,-,TRBV7-3,TRBJ2-5,TGTGCCAGCAGCCCCCAGCCGGCTAGCGGGGAGACCCAGTACTTC,CASSPQPASGETQYF
-,-,TRBV12-3/TRBV12-4,TRBJ1-2,TGTGCCAGCAGTTTAGGGCCCTACAGGGATGGCTACACCTTC,CASSLGPYRDGYTF
-,once,TRBV5-5,TRBJ2-5,TGTGCCAGCAGCTCTCAAGAGATCCAGTACTTC,CASSSQEIQYF
-,few,TRBV12-3/TRBV12-4,TRBJ2-5,TGTGCCAGCAGTTTATTTTCGACGGAATCCTCGGAGACCCAGTACTTC,CASSLFSTESSETQYF
TRBD2,-,TRBV27,TRBJ2-3,TGTGCCAGCAAAAAGGGACTAGCGGGGGTCTCAGATACGCAGTATTTT,CASKKGLAGVSDTQYF
-,once,TRBV25-1,TRBJ2-7,TGTGCCAGCAGTATCCTTATAGGCGAAGGCGAGCAGTACTTC,CASSILIGEGEQYF
TRBD1,-,TRBV5-1,TRBJ2-1,TGCGCCAGCAGCTTGGGACAGGGGATTTTCGATGAGCAGTTCTTC,CASSLGQGIFDEQFF
-,-,TRBV29-1,TRBJ2-5,TGCAGCGTTGATGTCCGCAGGAGGGTGTACCAAGAGACCCAGTACTTC,CSVDVRRRVYQETQYF
TRBD1,-,TRBV7-2,TRBJ2-6,TGTGCCAGCAGCCCAACAGGGGGTGGGGCCAACGTCCTGACTTTC,CASSPTGGGANVLTF
-,few,TRBV20-1,TRBJ2-3,TGCAGTGCTCGAGGGGGTAGCACAGATACGCAGTATTTT,CSARGGSTDTQYF
-,-,TRBV20-1,TRBJ2-7,TGCAGTGCTAGTGTCGGGAGCCTGGTGAGGGAGCAGTACTTC,CSASVGSLVREQYF
-,once,TRBV7-9,TRBJ2-3,TGTGCCAGCAGCCGACCTAGACAGGCCCCCACAGATACGCAGTATTTT,CASSRPRQAPTDTQYF
-,-,TRBV6-5,TRBJ2-7,TGTGCCAGCAGTGAACAGGGCAGGGAGTACGAGCAGTACTTC,CASSEQGREYEQYF
TRBD1,-,TRBV20-1,TRBJ2-7,TGCAGTGCTACCAAGACAGGGCCCCCCTACGAGCAGTACTTC,CSATKTGPPYEQYF
-,few,TRBV28,TRBJ1-2,TGTGCCAGCAGTCCCCCCCAGGGTCGCTATGGCTACACCTTC,CASSPPQGRYGYTF
TRBD1,-,TRBV10-2,TRBJ2-5,TGCGCCAGCAGTGAGTCCAGGGGGCAGGGGCTTCGAGAGACCCAGTACTTC,CASSESRGQGLRETQYF